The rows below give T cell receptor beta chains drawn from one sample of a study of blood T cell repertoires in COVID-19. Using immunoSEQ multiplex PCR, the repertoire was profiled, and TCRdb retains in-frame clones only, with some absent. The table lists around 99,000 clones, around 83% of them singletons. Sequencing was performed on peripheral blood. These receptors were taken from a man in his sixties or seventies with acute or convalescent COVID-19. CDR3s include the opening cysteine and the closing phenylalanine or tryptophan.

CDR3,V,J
CAIRDARGREGYTF,TRBV10-3,TRBJ1-2
CASSYLVGGQEEKLFF,TRBV6-5,TRBJ1-4
CASSLGSGTPEAFF,TRBV5-1,TRBJ1-1
CASSLGVGNYGYTF,TRBV7-8,TRBJ1-2
CASSPRPGETQYF,TRBV18,TRBJ2-5
CASSSRLAGNLEQYF,TRBV3-1/TRBV3-2,TRBJ2-7
CASSYSGTGGSEKLFF,TRBV6-5,TRBJ1-4
CASSVGGQGHYGYTF,TRBV9,TRBJ1-2
CASSQGDNYGYTF,TRBV11-1,TRBJ1-2
CASSQGKGLAADTQYF,TRBV4-1,TRBJ2-3
CASRNRGAEKLFF,TRBV12-3/TRBV12-4,TRBJ1-4
CASTPGLAPYEQYF,TRBV6-5,TRBJ2-7
CSARGGLNTFF,TRBV20-1,TRBJ1-1
CATSDPGQNEQFF,TRBV24-1,TRBJ2-1
CASSQGAGGQSTDTQYF,TRBV3-1/TRBV3-2,TRBJ2-3
CASSLGGVNTEAFF,TRBV11-3,TRBJ1-1
CASSPRVMNTEAFF,TRBV3-1/TRBV3-2,TRBJ1-1
CASSLGTSGVIEQFF,TRBV5-1,TRBJ2-1
CASSPGTGITGELFF,TRBV6-6,TRBJ2-2
CASSLGDRGRTDTQYF,TRBV11-3,TRBJ2-3
CASSYGAGNTGELFF,TRBV6-5,TRBJ2-2
CASSEDSRVRNIQYF,TRBV2,TRBJ2-4
CASSGSGTSGGQEQFF,TRBV5-1,TRBJ2-1
CASSQERGTALGAKNIQYF,TRBV14,TRBJ2-4